This T cell receptor beta chain was documented in a study of glioma-infiltrating T cells. General study findings and limits: Only very few CDR3 sequences appeared in both tissue and blood. Above-expected tissue-blood divergence occurred in all gliomas, most in low-grade ones.

Using RNA template, CDR3s of TCR alpha and beta were amplified with iRepertoire arm-PCR. TCRdb reanalysed the multiplex PCR reads using MiXCR and keeps one entry per CDR3 protein. The sample lists about 190,000 distinct CDR3 sequences; about 31% were seen once. CDR3 length: 12 residues. Trimming removed 8 bases from V and 7 bases from J, with 14 bases in between. Germline V gene lookup returns CDR1 MDHEN and CDR2 SYDVKM. A remark on this clonotype: Its specificity is not known.

The genes are TRBV28 and TRBJ1-2; no firm D call. Sequenced material: glioma tissue, nonneoplastic brain tissue, or PBMCs (not recorded which). The receptor was isolated from a human donor with low-grade glioma or glioblastoma, undergoing nonglioma brain surgery, or in good health (not recorded which). CDR3 amino acids: CASGDTGSGYTF. In DNA, the CDR3 is TGTGCCAGCGGAGACACGGGATCTGGCTACACCTTC.